Presented here are 9 T cell receptor beta chains from one specimen sequenced in a study of resident and recirculating memory T cells in vitiligo. Generated by immunoSEQ multiplex PCR, the TCRdb table keeps only in-frame clones and is missing some. The repertoire holds 70,000 or so clones, with approximately 89% as singletons. The sequenced sample consisted of blood. The source of these receptors is a male donor with vitiligo.

The V gene is TRBV7-2, the J gene TRBJ1-1; D ambiguous. Germline V lookup: CDR1 SGHTA, CDR2 FQGNSA. Trimming pared 4 bases from V and 1 base from J, leaving 7 bases between. There are 13 residues in the CDR3. DNA of the CDR3: TGTGCCAGCAGCTCTATCTGGAACACTGAAGCTTTCTTT. It encodes CASSSIWNTEAFF.

In nucleotides, the CDR3 is TGTGCCAGCAGTGAAATAGTAGCGGGACCTACCACAGATACGCAGTATTTT. Encoded protein: CASSEIVAGPTTDTQYF. The V and J genes are TRBV6-1 and TRBJ2-3; 8 bases map to TRBD2. This CDR3 has 17 residues. Germline trimming cut 2 bases from V and 2 bases from J; bases unmatched to any gene: 9. The V gene's germline CDR1 is MNHNS and CDR2 SASEGT.

The chain links TRBV2 to TRBJ2-3; D gene unclear. Germline values: CDR1 SNHLY, CDR2 FYNNEI. V dropped 3 bases and J dropped 0 bases, with 10 bases sitting between them. This CDR3 spans 15 amino acids. CDR3 sequence: CASSDLLISTDTQYF. The CDR3 DNA follows: TGTGCCAGCAGTGATCTACTTATTAGCACAGATACGCAGTATTTT.

This clone showed up just a few times. V and J are TRBV5-4 and TRBJ1-4; D possibly corresponds to TRBD1 (6 bases). Trimming took off 4 bases at V and 4 bases at J, with 17 bases between the two ends. The germline V gene has CDR1 SGHNT and CDR2 YYREEE (reference sequence). The CDR3 sequence is 16 residues long. The CDR3 coding sequence is TGTGCCAGCAGCATGGCCCCGGGACAAATTAATGAAAAACTGTTTTTT. Translating gives CASSMAPGQINEKLFF.

The chain employs TRBV15 and TRBJ1-1; D is unresolved. Trimming took 1 base from V and 0 from J, leaving 6 bases between them. Germline CDR1 and CDR2: LNHNV and YYDKDF (reference sequence). This CDR3 spans 14 amino acids. CDR3 coding DNA: TGTGCCACCAGCAGAGGTTTATTGAACACTGAAGCTTTCTTT. Translating gives CATSRGLLNTEAFF. Complete variable domain (other parts from reference TRBV15 and TRBJ1-1): DAMVIQNPRYQVTQFGKPVTLSCSQTLNHNVMYWYQQKSSQAPKLLFHYYDKDFNNEADTPDNFQSRRPNTSFCFLDIRSPGLGDTAMYLCATSRGLLNTEAFFGQGTRLTVV.

The J gene is TRBJ2-5, the V gene TRBV11-2; 11 nucleotides align to TRBD2. Germline values: CDR1 SGHAT, CDR2 FQNNGV. J was trimmed by 2 bases and V by 5 bases; bases with no gene match: 7. CDR3 length: 16 amino acids. CDR3 loop: CASSRLAGTLQETQYF. CDR3 coding DNA: TGTGCCAGCAGCCGACTAGCGGGGACCCTTCAAGAGACCCAGTACTTC. The full variable domain, in which reference TRBV11-2 and TRBJ2-5 provide the parts outside the CDR3, is EAGVAQSPRYKIIEKRQSVAFWCNPISGHATLYWYQQILGQGPKLLIQFQNNGVVDDSQLPKDRFSAERLKGVDSTLKIQPAKLEDSAVYLCASSRLAGTLQETQYFGPGTRLLVL.

V is TRBV9 and J is TRBJ2-7; D gene ambiguous. Trimming stripped 0 bases from V and 0 bases from J, with 13 bases between. The CDR3 runs 16 residues. Per the germline V gene, CDR1 is SGDLS and CDR2 is YYNGEE. As DNA, the CDR3 is TGTGCCAGCAGCGTAGGGTGGGCAGGAAACTCCTACGAGCAGTACTTC. Protein: CASSVGWAGNSYEQYF. The full variable domain, in which reference TRBV9 and TRBJ2-7 provide the parts outside the CDR3, is DSGVTQTPKHLITATGQRVTLRCSPRSGDLSVYWYQQSLDQGLQFLIQYYNGEERAKGNILERFSAQQFPDLHSELNLSSLELGDSALYFCASSVGWAGNSYEQYFGPGTRLTVT.

This chain uses TRBV11-3 with TRBJ1-2; D perhaps matches TRBD1 (6 bases). Germline loops: CDR1 SGHNT, CDR2 YENEEA. The CDR3 spans 15 residues. V lost 6 bases, J lost 2 bases, and 16 bases lay in between. CDR3 sequence: CASRALGATNYGYTF. Here the CDR3 DNA reads TGTGCCAGCAGGGCCTTGGGGGCGACCAACTATGGCTACACCTTC.

The chain joins TRBV19 to TRBJ1-1, with TRBD1 identical over 7 bases. J gave up 4 bases and V 1 base, and 15 bases lay outside the gene matches. Germline lookup yields CDR1 LNHDA and CDR2 SQIVND (reference sequence). The CDR3 consists of 18 residues. CDR3 in amino acids: CASSIVPGQVEVGTEAFF. The CDR3 nucleotides read TGTGCCAGTAGTATAGTTCCCGGACAGGTGGAAGTCGGCACTGAAGCTTTCTTT.